Below are 14 T cell receptor beta chains sequenced from a single sample in a study of cytomegalovirus exposure and HLA in healthy donors. Primers included in the PCR were 60 Vbeta and 13 Jbeta primers. Libraries were prepared by immunoSEQ multiplex PCR; TCRdb keeps only in-frame clonotypes and omits some of them. The sample consists of about 110,000 clones, over 70% of them appearing once. The specimen was PBMCs. Every receptor here comes from a man aged 30 to 45 in good health and CMV-seronegative.

The chain joins TRBV10-1 to TRBJ2-1; D is perhaps TRBD2 (5 bases). In germline, CDR1 is WNHNN, CDR2 SYGVQD (reference sequence). The CDR3 spans 14 residues. The V end lost 8 bases, the J end lost 0 bases, and 11 bases lay between the germline ends. CDR3 region: CASSTIGSYNEQFF. The CDR3 DNA reads as TGCGCCAGCTCGACTATCGGCTCCTACAATGAGCAGTTCTTC.

The chain has TRBV7-2 and TRBJ2-7; D unclear. The CDR3 is 15 residues long. Deletions cut 0 bases from V and 2 bases from J, with 11 bases between. Germline CDR1 and CDR2: SGHTA and FQGNSA. Here the CDR3 reads CASSLALGRTYEQYF. As DNA, the CDR3 is TGTGCCAGCAGCTTAGCGCTTGGCCGAACCTACGAGCAGTACTTC.

The rearrangement joins TRBV6-5 to TRBJ1-2; 8 bases align to TRBD1. This CDR3 is built from 13 residues. J lost 13 bases, V lost 5 bases, and 12 bases had no gene match. CDR1 and CDR2 (germline): MNHEY, SVGAGI. The CDR3 bases are TGTGCCAGCAGTGACGACAGGGGACGTTGGCGCACCTTC. It encodes CASSDDRGRWRTF.

A few counts support this clone. The rearrangement joins TRBV7-8 to TRBJ2-2; 9 bases match TRBD2. The germline gives CDR1 SGHVS, CDR2 FQNEAQ. V shed 0 bases, J shed 3 bases, and the junction held 5 bases outside the gene matches. The CDR3 is made up of 17 amino acids. CDR3 in DNA: TGTGCCAGCAGCTTAGCGCCTAGCGGGGCCTACACCGGGGAGCTGTTTTTT. Residues: CASSLAPSGAYTGELFF.

This clone was seen just once. In DNA form, the CDR3 reads TGTGCCAGCAGCCCCAGACAGACGGCTTCCTACGAGCAGTACTTC. This encodes CASSPRQTASYEQYF. The rearrangement uses TRBV5-4 and TRBJ2-7; a possible D gene is TRBD1 (5 bases). Germline values: CDR1 SGHNT, CDR2 YYREEE (reference sequence). Deletions cut 4 bases from V and 1 base from J, with 15 bases between. CDR3 length: 15 residues. Drawing the rest from reference TRBV5-4 and TRBJ2-7, the complete variable domain is ETGVTQSPTHLIKTRGQQVTLRCSSQSGHNTVSWYQQALGQGPQFIFQYYREEENGRGNFPPRFSGLQFPNYSSELNVNALELDDSALYLCASSPRQTASYEQYFGPGTRLTVT.

The chain combines TRBV4-1 with TRBJ2-1; 8 bases are a match to TRBD2. Unmatched junction bases numbered 6, after V lost 1 base and J lost 13 bases. The CDR3 contains 13 residues. Germline V gives CDR1 MGHRA, CDR2 YSYEKL. CDR3 sequence: CASSQVGAGDQFF. The CDR3 DNA reads TGCGCCAGCAGCCAAGTAGGAGCGGGAGACCAGTTCTTC.

The rearrangement links TRBV9 to TRBJ2-7; D ambiguous. This CDR3 has 13 amino acids. Germline CDR1 is SGDLS and CDR2 is YYNGEE. Trimming shortened V by 4 bases and J by 2 bases, and 10 bases separated the two germline ends. The CDR3 reads CASSPPAAYEQYF. CDR3 nucleotides: TGTGCCAGCAGCCCCCCGGCGGCCTACGAGCAGTACTTC.

This clone was counted once. The chain joins TRBV28 to TRBJ2-7, with 9 nucleotides matching TRBD1. Germline CDR1 MDHEN, CDR2 SYDVKM. V lost 6 bases, J lost 4 bases, and 4 bases stayed unmatched. The length of the CDR3 is 13 residues. CDR3 residues: CASRNRGLYEQYF. The CDR3 nucleotides are TGTGCCAGCAGGAACAGGGGGCTGTACGAGCAGTACTTC.

This clone was seen a single time. CDR3 sequence (DNA): TGTGCCATCCAGGGGGCAGGACAGCCCCAGCATTTT. Its protein product is CAIQGAGQPQHF. The rearrangement joins TRBV6-1 to TRBJ1-5, with TRBD1 matching 8 bases. Germline V gene sequence: CDR1 MNHNS, CDR2 SASEGT. The J segment lost 7 bases and the V segment lost 10 bases, leaving 6 bases of the junction unmatched. This CDR3 is built from 12 residues.

The V and J genes are TRBV19 and TRBJ2-7; D remains ambiguous. Germline CDR1 is LNHDA and CDR2 is SQIVND (reference sequence). The CDR3 has 14 residues. Trimming stripped 5 bases from V and 2 bases from J, with 13 bases between. The CDR3, as DNA: TGTGCCAGTAGTGTTGATACAGAAACCTACGAGCAGTACTTC. It encodes CASSVDTETYEQYF.

The chain uses TRBV25-1 and TRBJ2-1, with 9 bases lining up with TRBD1. Germline CDR1 and CDR2: MGHDK and SYGVNS. The J segment lost 12 bases and the V segment lost 8 bases, leaving 11 bases of the junction unmatched. This CDR3 has 13 amino acids. CDR3 coding DNA: TGTGCCAGCCCCCGGACAGGGGATCGGGGGCAGTTCTTC. It specifies CASPRTGDRGQFF.

This clone has a handful of counts. The chain carries TRBV30 and TRBJ1-1; D gene ambiguous. V dropped 2 bases and J dropped 1 base, with 8 bases sitting between them. CDR1 and CDR2 from the germline V gene are GTSNPN and SVGIG (reference sequence). The CDR3 consists of 13 residues. The CDR3 loop is CAWSLVGNTEAFF. The CDR3 bases are TGTGCCTGGAGTTTGGTCGGGAACACTGAAGCTTTCTTT. Full variable domain (remainder filled in from reference TRBV30 and TRBJ1-1): SQTIHQWPATLVQPVGSPLSLECTVEGTSNPNLYWYRQAAGRGLQLLFYSVGIGQISSEVPQNLSASRPQDRQFILSSKKLLLSDSGFYLCAWSLVGNTEAFFGQGTRLTVV.

The rearrangement joins TRBV11-2 to TRBJ2-5; tentative D call: TRBD2 (6 bases). This CDR3 is 15 amino acids long. Germline CDR1 is SGHAT and CDR2 is FQNNGV. The V and J ends lost 5 bases and 1 base respectively, with 14 bases between them. The CDR3 nucleotides read TGTGCCAGCAGCCCACGGGCGGGGCCCCAAGAGACCCAGTACTTC. Amino acid sequence: CASSPRAGPQETQYF.

The V and J genes are TRBV4-1 and TRBJ2-5; tentatively, D is TRBD2 (5 bases). The germline gives CDR1 MGHRA, CDR2 YSYEKL. The V and J ends lost 3 bases and 4 bases respectively, with 15 bases between them. The CDR3 consists of 15 residues. CDR3 amino acids: CASSHALRGGETQYF. The DNA for the CDR3 is TGCGCCAGCAGCCACGCCCTTCGGGGTGGAGAGACCCAGTACTTC.